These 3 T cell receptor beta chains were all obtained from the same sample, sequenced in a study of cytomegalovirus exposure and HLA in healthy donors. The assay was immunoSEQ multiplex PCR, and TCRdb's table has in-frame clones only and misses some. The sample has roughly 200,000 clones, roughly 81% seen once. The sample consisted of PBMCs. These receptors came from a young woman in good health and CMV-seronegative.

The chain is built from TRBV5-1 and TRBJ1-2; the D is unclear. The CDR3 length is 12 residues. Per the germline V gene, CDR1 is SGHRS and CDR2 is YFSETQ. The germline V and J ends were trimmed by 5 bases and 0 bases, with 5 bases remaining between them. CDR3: CASRQTNYGYTF. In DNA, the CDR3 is TGCGCCAGCAGACAGACTAACTATGGCTACACCTTC. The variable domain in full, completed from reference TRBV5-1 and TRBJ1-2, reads KAGVTQTPRYLIKTRGQQVTLSCSPISGHRSVSWYQQTPGQGLQFLFEYFSETQRNKGNFPGRFSGRQFSNSRSEMNVSTLELGDSALYLCASRQTNYGYTFGSGTRLTVV.

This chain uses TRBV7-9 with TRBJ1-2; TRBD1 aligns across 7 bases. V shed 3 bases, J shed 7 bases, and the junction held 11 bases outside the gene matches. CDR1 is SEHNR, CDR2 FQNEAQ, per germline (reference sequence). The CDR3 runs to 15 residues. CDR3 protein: CASSFNQGGRGGYTF. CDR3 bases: TGTGCCAGCAGCTTTAATCAGGGGGGACGTGGTGGCTACACCTTC.

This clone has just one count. The CDR3 DNA reads as TGTGCCAGCAGCACCCTAGCGGGACTTACAGATACGCAGTATTTT. It yields the protein CASSTLAGLTDTQYF. V is TRBV14 and J is TRBJ2-3, with 9 nucleotides matching TRBD2. Germline V gives CDR1 SGHDN, CDR2 FVKESK. The CDR3 consists of 15 residues. V was pared by 5 bases and J by 3 bases, with 6 bases of the junction left unmatched.